This T cell receptor beta chain was captured in a study of PD-1 blockade in classical Hodgkin lymphoma. General observations from the study: Compared with healthy donors, newly diagnosed patients reportedly showed lower baseline TCR diversity.

This clone has a handful of counts. Its matching antigen is unknown. The time point denotes: cycle 4 day 1 (C4D1), after less than 7 weeks of nivolumab. Every patient was affected by relapse after autologous stem cell transplantation, while exposure to brentuximab vedotin was not uniform. Complete response, partial response or progressive disease was each patient's best response. Repertoires were generated with immunoSEQ multiplex PCR, while TCRdb's copy carries only in-frame clones and drops some. The table lists 20,000 to 25,000 clones, 60% to 80% of them singletons. The CDR3 length is 15 residues. Trimming cost V 5 bases and J 4 bases; bases outside gene matches: 6. CDR1 and CDR2 from the germline V gene are SGHTA and FQGNSA.

Sequenced material: peripheral blood mononuclear cells (PBMCs), taken before the fourth cycle of nivolumab. The chain uses TRBV7-2 and TRBJ2-3, with 10 bases identical to TRBD2. The TCR sequence derives from a human donor with classical Hodgkin lymphoma. CDR3 DNA: TGTGCCAGCAGCCAGCTAGCGGGAGTTGCAGATACGCAGTATTTT. Translation: CASSQLAGVADTQYF.